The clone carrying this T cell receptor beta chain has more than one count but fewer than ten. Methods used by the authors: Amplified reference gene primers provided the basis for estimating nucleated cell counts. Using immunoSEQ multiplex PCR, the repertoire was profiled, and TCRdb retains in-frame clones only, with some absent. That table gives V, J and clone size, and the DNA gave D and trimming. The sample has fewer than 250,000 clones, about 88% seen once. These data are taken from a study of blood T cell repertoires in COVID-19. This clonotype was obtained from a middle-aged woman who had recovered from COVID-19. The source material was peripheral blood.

The CDR3 DNA follows: TGTGCCAGCAGCCAAGCCCTAGCGGACACCGGGGAGCTGTTTTTT. It is translated as CASSQALADTGELFF. The V call is TRBV4-2, the J call TRBJ2-2; 7 bases are a match to TRBD2. V trimming: 1 base; J trimming: 3 bases; junction bases outside the gene matches: 2. The CDR3 runs to 15 residues. CDR1 LGHNA and CDR2 YNFKEQ come from the germline V gene.